This record covers a single TCR beta chain. Its antigen is not identified. The sample originates from a study of blood T cells in healthy people across ages. With a J-beta primer mix and a sample-barcoded 5' primer, a second PCR ran about 7 to 11 cycles. At least 2.5 million CDR3-containing paired-end reads were obtained per sample. A single record per CDR3 protein comes from TCRdb applying MiXCR to the 5' RACE reads. Of 600,000 or so distinct CDR3 sequences listed, roughly 20% are singletons. Study results and limitations: Roughly linear age-related decline in beta diversity appeared, significant by age 40.

This CDR3 is built from 13 residues. Germline V lookup: CDR1 LGHNA, CDR2 YSLEER. The draw of peripheral blood yielded approximately 10 milliliters from each donor. V and J are TRBV4-3 and TRBJ2-5; possibly TRBD2 for D (6 bases). The DNA end lines up better with TRBJ2-1; the J call may be wrong. Material for sequencing was blood. The receptor comes from a man aged 65-85 years in good health. For the CDR3, the DNA is TGCGCCAGCAGCCAAGATTACGGGGGAAAGCAGTTCTTC. Residues: CASSQDYGGKQFF.